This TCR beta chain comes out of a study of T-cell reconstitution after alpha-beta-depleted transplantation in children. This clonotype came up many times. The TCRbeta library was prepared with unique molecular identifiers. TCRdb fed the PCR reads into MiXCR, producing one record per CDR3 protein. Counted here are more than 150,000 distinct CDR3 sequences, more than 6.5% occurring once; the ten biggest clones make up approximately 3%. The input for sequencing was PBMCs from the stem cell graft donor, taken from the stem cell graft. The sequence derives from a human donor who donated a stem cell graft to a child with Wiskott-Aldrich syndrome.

This chain's CDR3 is CSAREANTGELFF. The CDR3 nucleotides are TGCAGTGCTAGAGAGGCTAACACCGGGGAGCTGTTTTTT. The chain carries TRBV20-1 and TRBJ2-2; no definite D call. Germline values: CDR1 DFQATT, CDR2 SNEGSKA (reference sequence). The CDR3 covers 13 residues. The germline V and J ends were trimmed by 0 bases and 2 bases, with 4 bases remaining between them.